Shown below are 2 T cell receptor beta chains from a single sample sequenced in a study of cytomegalovirus exposure and HLA in healthy donors. PCR involved 60 Vbeta and 13 Jbeta primers. Only in-frame clones appear in the TCRdb table, and some are missing; sequencing was by immunoSEQ multiplex PCR. The sample lists some 150,000 clones, 60% to 85% occurring once. Sequencing was done on a sample of PBMCs. The receptor source for this set is a woman in her forties in good health and CMV-seronegative.

This chain links TRBV10-3 with TRBJ1-1; 7 bases line up with TRBD1. The CDR3 consists of 14 residues. The V gene's germline CDR1 is ENHRY and CDR2 SYGVKD. Trimming removed 6 bases from V and 2 bases from J; junction bases left unmatched: 6. The CDR3 sequence is CAIRTDRDNTEAFF. The CDR3 nucleotides are TGTGCCATCAGGACAGACAGGGATAACACTGAAGCTTTCTTT.

V is TRBV4-2 and J is TRBJ2-7, with 11 bases identical to TRBD2. CDR3 size: 19 residues. From germline, CDR1 is LGHNA and CDR2 YNFKEQ. The trim removed 1 base at V and 8 bases at J, leaving 19 bases unmatched. CDR3 loop: CASSQAPARELAGGRKQYF. CDR3 DNA: TGTGCCAGCAGCCAAGCCCCAGCAAGGGAGCTAGCGGGGGGCCGAAAGCAGTACTTC.